Each of the 4 T cell receptor beta chains below was sequenced from the same sample in a study of T-cell reconstitution after alpha-beta-depleted transplantation in children. The library targeted TCRbeta and was prepared with unique molecular identifiers. TCRdb reprocessed the PCR reads with MiXCR, giving one entry per CDR3 protein. There are under 300,000 distinct CDR3 sequences in the sample; 9.7% occur only once, and over 4.5% lies in the top ten. The sample here was PBMCs from the stem cell graft donor, taken from the stem cell graft. The receptors derive from a human donor who donated a stem cell graft to a child with SCID.

This clonotype appeared a few times. The rearrangement links TRBV7-2 to TRBJ1-1, with TRBD1 as a possible D gene (6 bases). Germline CDR1 reads SGHTA; CDR2 reads FQGNSA. V was trimmed by 0 bases and J by 3 bases, leaving 8 bases between them. This CDR3 has 14 residues. This CDR3 is CASSLAEGDTEAFF. The CDR3, as DNA: TGTGCCAGCAGCTTAGCGGAGGGGGACACTGAAGCTTTCTTT. Full variable domain (remainder filled in from reference TRBV7-2 and TRBJ1-1): GAGVSQSPSNKVTEKGKDVELRCDPISGHTALYWYRQSLGQGLEFLIYFQGNSAPDKSGLPSDRFSAERTGGSVSTLTIQRTQQEDSAVYLCASSLAEGDTEAFFGQGTRLTVV.

At least ten counts were recorded for this clonotype. The chain couples TRBV3-1 to TRBJ2-3, with 7 nucleotides matching TRBD2. The junction had 3 bases not matched to a gene; V was cut back by 1 base and J by 5 bases. The germline V gene encodes CDR1 LGHDT and CDR2 YNNKEL (reference sequence). The CDR3 consists of 14 residues. CDR3 amino acids: CASSQVTSLDTQYF. The CDR3 coding sequence is TGTGCCAGCAGCCAAGTGACTAGCTTAGATACGCAGTATTTT.

In its sample, this clonotype was seen many times. DNA for the CDR3: TGTGCCAGCAGTCGACAGGTTGGGGGGTCTTACGAGCAGTACTTC. Translated, it gives CASSRQVGGSYEQYF. The chain uses TRBV12-3 or TRBV12-4 and TRBJ2-7; tentatively, D is TRBD1 or TRBD2 (6 bases each). The V and J ends lost 5 bases and 4 bases respectively, with 18 bases between them. This CDR3 region has 15 residues.

This clonotype was detected many times. V usage is TRBV7-2 and J usage is TRBJ2-7, with unresolved D. This CDR3 has 11 amino acids. Germline V gene data show CDR1 as SGHTA and CDR2 as FQGNSA. Trimming took 3 bases from V and 5 from J, leaving 5 bases between them. Written as DNA, the CDR3 is TGTGCCAGCAGCTTTTACCACGAGCAGTACTTC. Amino acid sequence: CASSFYHEQYF. The full variable domain, in which reference TRBV7-2 and TRBJ2-7 provide the parts outside the CDR3, is GAGVSQSPSNKVTEKGKDVELRCDPISGHTALYWYRQSLGQGLEFLIYFQGNSAPDKSGLPSDRFSAERTGGSVSTLTIQRTQQEDSAVYLCASSFYHEQYFGPGTRLTVT.